This TCR beta chain comes out of a study of OX40 agonist ivuxolimab in advanced cancers. Study-wide findings and caveats: Relative to CD4+ cells, CD8+ T cells on average had more expanded clones. Researchers did not establish what antigens the expanded peripheral T cells target.

CDR1 is SGHTA and CDR2 is FQGNSA in the germline V gene. The junction had 11 bases not matched to a gene; V was cut back by 7 bases and J by 6 bases. The CDR3 totals 15 residues. Comments on this clone: Its cognate antigen is unknown. Other DNA sequences from this sample encode an identical CDR3 as well.

Profiled with immunoSEQ multiplex PCR; TCRdb holds only in-frame clones, not every one. This table holds about 60,000 clones, 70% to 90% found once. The origin of this receptor is an adult with an advanced solid tumor such as melanoma, head and neck, liver or kidney cancer. The starting material was CD4+ or CD8+ T cells sorted from blood, obtained in a trial of the OX40 agonist ivuxolimab. The rearrangement uses TRBV7-2 and TRBJ2-2; 7 bases map to TRBD2. Written as DNA, the CDR3 is TGTGCCAGCATAAGATCGGGGGGTCGCGCCGGGGAGCTGTTTTTT. This codes for CASIRSGGRAGELFF.